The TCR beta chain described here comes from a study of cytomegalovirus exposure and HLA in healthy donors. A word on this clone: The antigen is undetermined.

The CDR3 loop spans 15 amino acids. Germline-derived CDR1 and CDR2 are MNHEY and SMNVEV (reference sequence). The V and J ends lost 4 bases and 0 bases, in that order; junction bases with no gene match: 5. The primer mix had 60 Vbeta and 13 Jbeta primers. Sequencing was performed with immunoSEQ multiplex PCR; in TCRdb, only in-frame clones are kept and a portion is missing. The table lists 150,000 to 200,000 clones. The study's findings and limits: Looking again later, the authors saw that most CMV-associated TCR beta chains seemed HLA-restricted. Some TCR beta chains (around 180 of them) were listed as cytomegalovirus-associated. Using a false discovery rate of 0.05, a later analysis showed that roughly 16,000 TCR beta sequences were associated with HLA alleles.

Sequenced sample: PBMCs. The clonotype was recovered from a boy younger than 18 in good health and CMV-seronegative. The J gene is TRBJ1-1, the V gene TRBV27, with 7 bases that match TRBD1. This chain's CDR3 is CASSSHTGVNTEAFF. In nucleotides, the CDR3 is TGTGCCAGCAGTTCGCATACAGGGGTGAACACTGAAGCTTTCTTT.